This passage covers 8 T cell receptor beta chains from one sample sequenced in a study of monozygotic twins with inflammatory bowel disease. TCRdb re-called the 5' RACE reads and shows each CDR3 protein once, DNA omitted. The sample includes approximately 390,000 distinct CDR3 sequences. Input material: blood. These receptors were collected from a human donor with ulcerative colitis or Crohn's disease, or a healthy co-twin of an affected twin (not recorded which).

CDR3 region: CASSPPSAPADTQYF. This sequence joins TRBV18 and TRBJ2-3; TCRdb designates TRBD1, a call that cannot be tested without DNA. This CDR3 contains 15 residues. The germline V gene has CDR1 KGHSH and CDR2 LQKENI.

The genes are TRBV5-6 and TRBJ1-2; the D call of TRBD1 rests on TCRdb alone, since no DNA is present to check it. CDR1 and CDR2 (germline): SGHDT, YYEEEE. The CDR3 consists of 15 residues. CDR3 sequence reads: CASNFRDSAFYGYTF.

CDR3 loop: CASSLSPKGWGTEAFF. The genes are TRBV5-4 and TRBJ1-1; lacking DNA, the TRBD1 call made by TCRdb goes unchecked. The CDR3 is made up of 16 amino acids. Per germline, CDR1 SGHNT and CDR2 YYREEE (reference sequence).

This sequence joins TRBV4-3 and TRBJ2-7; TCRdb returns TRBD2, unconfirmable since there is no DNA. Germline values: CDR1 LGHNA, CDR2 YSLEER. This CDR3 comprises 17 residues. The chain's CDR3 is CASSQDRTSGFSYEQYF.

J is TRBJ1-1 and V is TRBV15; the TCRdb D gene call, TRBD1, has no DNA to confirm it. Germline V lookup: CDR1 LNHNV, CDR2 YYDKDF (reference sequence). This CDR3 has 15 residues. CDR3 loop: CATSREGSRGAEAFF.

This chain joins TRBV3-1 and TRBJ2-3. Germline CDR1 LGHDT, CDR2 YNNKEL (reference sequence). CDR3 length: 15 residues. CDR3 residues: CASTPSRSPTDTQYF.

The rearrangement uses TRBV5-1 and TRBJ2-1; the D call from TCRdb, TRBD1, cannot be confirmed without DNA. CDR1 SGHRS and CDR2 YFSETQ come from the germline V gene. This CDR3 has 16 residues. The CDR3 sequence is CASSLGGTGAYNEQFF.

The chain's CDR3 is CASSLSPTNSGELFF. The chain uses TRBV5-1 and TRBJ2-2. Germline CDR1 and CDR2: SGHRS and YFSETQ. The CDR3 consists of 15 residues. The entire variable domain, with the rest obtained from reference TRBV5-1 and TRBJ2-2, is as follows: KAGVTQTPRYLIKTRGQQVTLSCSPISGHRSVSWYQQTPGQGLQFLFEYFSETQRNKGNFPGRFSGRQFSNSRSEMNVSTLELGDSALYLCASSLSPTNSGELFFGEGSRLTVL.